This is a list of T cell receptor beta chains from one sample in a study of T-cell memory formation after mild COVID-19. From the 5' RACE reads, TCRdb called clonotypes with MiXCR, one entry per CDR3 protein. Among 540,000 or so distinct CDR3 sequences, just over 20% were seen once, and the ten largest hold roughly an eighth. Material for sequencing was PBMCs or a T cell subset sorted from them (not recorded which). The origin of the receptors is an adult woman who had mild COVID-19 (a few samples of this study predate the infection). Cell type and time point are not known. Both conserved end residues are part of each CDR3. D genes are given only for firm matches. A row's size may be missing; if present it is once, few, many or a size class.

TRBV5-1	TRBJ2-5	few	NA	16	TGCGCCAGCAGCTTGGCAGTTGTGACAGCTCGGGAGACCCAGTACTTC	CASSLAVVTARETQYF
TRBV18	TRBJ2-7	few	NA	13	TGTGCCAGCTCTCACGAGCCAGGCCCCGAGCAGTACTTC	CASSHEPGPEQYF
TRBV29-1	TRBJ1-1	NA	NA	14	TGCAGCGTTGAATTGACAGCTAAGAACACTGAAGCTTTCTTT	CSVELTAKNTEAFF
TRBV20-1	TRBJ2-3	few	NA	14	TGCAGTGCTAGAGTAGAGTTTGGCACAGATACGCAGTATTTT	CSARVEFGTDTQYF
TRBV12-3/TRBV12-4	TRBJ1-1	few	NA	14	TGTGCCAGCAGTCTGACGGGGGCGGGCACTGAAGCTTTCTTT	CASSLTGAGTEAFF
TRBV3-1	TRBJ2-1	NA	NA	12	TGTGCCAGCAGCCGGGGCTTAGATGAGCAGTTCTTC	CASSRGLDEQFF
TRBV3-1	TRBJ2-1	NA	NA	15	TGTGCCAGCAGTCGTAGACTAGGTTTCTACAATGAGCAGTTCTTC	CASSRRLGFYNEQFF
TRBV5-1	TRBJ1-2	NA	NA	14	TGCGCCAGCAGCTTGTTTCCAGCTAACTATGGCTACACCTTC	CASSLFPANYGYTF
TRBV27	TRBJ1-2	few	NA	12	TGTGCCAGTCGAGCAGGGAGCTATGGCTACACCTTC	CASRAGSYGYTF
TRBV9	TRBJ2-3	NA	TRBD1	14	TGTGCCAGCAGCCTTACAGGGGGCACAGATACGAAGTATTTT	CASSLTGGTDTKYF
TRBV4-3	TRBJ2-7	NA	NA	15	TGCGCCAGCAGCCAAGGTCTTTTCCAGACCTACGAGCAGTACTTC	CASSQGLFQTYEQYF
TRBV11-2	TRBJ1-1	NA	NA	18	TGTGCCAGCAGCTTAGTCCCCCCGGAAGTTTTTTTTAACACTGAAGCTTTCTTT	CASSLVPPEVFFNTEAFF
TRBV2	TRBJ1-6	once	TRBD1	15	TGTGCCAGCAGCGGACAGGGTGCCTATAATTCACCCCTCCACTTT	CASSGQGAYNSPLHF
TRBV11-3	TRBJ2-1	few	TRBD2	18	TGTGCCAGCAGTTTCCCAAGACTAGCGGGAGCAGGTTACAATGAGCAGTTCTTC	CASSFPRLAGAGYNEQFF
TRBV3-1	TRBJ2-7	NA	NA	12	TGTGCCAGCAGCCGCGGGACAATTAAGCAGTACTTC	CASSRGTIKQYF
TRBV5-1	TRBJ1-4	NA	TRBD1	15	TGCGCCAGCGCGTTACAGGGGGCCCTTAATGAAAAACTGTTTTTT	CASALQGALNEKLFF
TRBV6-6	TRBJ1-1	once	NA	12	TGTGCCAGCCGACTACAGGCGACTGAAGCTTTCTTT	CASRLQATEAFF
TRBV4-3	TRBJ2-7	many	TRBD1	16	TGCGCCAGCAGCCAAGAAGTGTCAGGGGGTATGTACGAGCAGTACTTC	CASSQEVSGGMYEQYF
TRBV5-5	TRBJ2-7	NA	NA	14	TGTGCCAGCAGCTCCCCGGGGGCGACCTACGAGCAGTACTTC	CASSSPGATYEQYF
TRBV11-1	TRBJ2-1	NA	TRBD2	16	TGTGCCAGCAGCTTAGGGATGCGGGAGGCCCACTGGGAACAGTTCTTC	CASSLGMREAHWEQFF
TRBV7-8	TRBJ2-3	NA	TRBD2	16	TGTGCCAGCAGCCTTAGAGCGGGAGTGGGTACAGATACGCAGTATTTT	CASSLRAGVGTDTQYF
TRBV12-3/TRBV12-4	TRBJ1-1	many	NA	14	TGTGCCAGCAGTTTACAGGTTGTGAACACTGAAGCTTTCTTT	CASSLQVVNTEAFF
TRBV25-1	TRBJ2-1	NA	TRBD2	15	TGTGCCAGCAGTGCAGTTCCTAGCGGGAGGGATGAGCAGTTCTTC	CASSAVPSGRDEQFF
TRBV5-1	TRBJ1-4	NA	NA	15	TGCGCCAGCAGCCCCCCTTGGGGCTCAAATGAAAAACTGTTTTTT	CASSPPWGSNEKLFF
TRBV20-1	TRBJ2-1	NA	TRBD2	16	TGCAGTGCTAGCCTCCAGGGACTAGCGGGGTACAATGAGCAGTTCTTC	CSASLQGLAGYNEQFF
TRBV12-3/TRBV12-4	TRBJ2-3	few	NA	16	TGTGCCAGCAGTTTAGTACAGGGTGGCAGTACAGATACGCAGTATTTT	CASSLVQGGSTDTQYF
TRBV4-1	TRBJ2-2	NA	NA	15	TGCGCCAGCAGCCAAGGACAGAGTAACACCGGGGAGCTGTTTTTT	CASSQGQSNTGELFF
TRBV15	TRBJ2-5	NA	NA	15	TGTGCCACCAGTCCTCACCGCGACTTACAAGAGACCCAGTACTTC	CATSPHRDLQETQYF
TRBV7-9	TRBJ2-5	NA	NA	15	TGTGCCAGCAGCTTAGGTACTAGTATCCAAGAGACCCAGTACTTC	CASSLGTSIQETQYF
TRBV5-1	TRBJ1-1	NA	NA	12	TGCGCCAGCAGCGAGGACCTCACTGAAGCTTTCTTT	CASSEDLTEAFF
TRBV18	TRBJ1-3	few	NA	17	TGTGCCAGCTCACCCGACTACCGACGGGGCTCTGGAAACACCATATATTTT	CASSPDYRRGSGNTIYF
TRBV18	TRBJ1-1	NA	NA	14	TGTGCCAGCTCCGGCTCCCCGCTGAACACTGAAGCTTTCTTT	CASSGSPLNTEAFF
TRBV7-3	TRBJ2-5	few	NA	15	TGTGCCAGCAGCCTTTTAGGGGCAAGCCAAGAGACCCAGTACTTC	CASSLLGASQETQYF
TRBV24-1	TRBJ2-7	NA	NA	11	TGTGCCACCAGTGACAGGGCCGAGCAGTACTTC	CATSDRAEQYF
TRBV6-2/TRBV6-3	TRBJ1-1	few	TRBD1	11	TGTGCCAGCAGTTACTATGGACAGGTTCTCTTT	CASSYYGQVLF
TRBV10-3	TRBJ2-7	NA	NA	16	TGTGCCATCAGTGAGGGGAACATTCCCCGCTCTCACGAGCAGTACTTC	CAISEGNIPRSHEQYF
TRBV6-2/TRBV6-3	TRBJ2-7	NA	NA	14	TGTGCCAGCACCCACGCGGACAGATCCTACGAGCAGTACTTC	CASTHADRSYEQYF
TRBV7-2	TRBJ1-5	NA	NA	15	TGTGCCAGCAGCACAGGAGGAGGGTCTCGGCAGCCCCAGCATTTT	CASSTGGGSRQPQHF
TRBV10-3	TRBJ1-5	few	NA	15	TGTGCCATCAGAAGGACAGCGGATAGCAATCAGCCCCAGCATTTT	CAIRRTADSNQPQHF
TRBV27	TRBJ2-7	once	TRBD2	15	TGTGCCAGCAGTACCCCCGGGACTAGAGCCTACGAGCAGTACTTC	CASSTPGTRAYEQYF
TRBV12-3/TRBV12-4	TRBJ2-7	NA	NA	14	TGTGCCAGCAGTCCCCAGGGTCGGCCCTACGAGCAGTACTTC	CASSPQGRPYEQYF
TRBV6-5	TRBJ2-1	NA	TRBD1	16	TGTGCCACCCGAGGGATAGGGCAGGGGGCTTACAATGAGCAGTTCTTC	CATRGIGQGAYNEQFF
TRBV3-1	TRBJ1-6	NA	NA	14	TGTGCCAGCAGCCCCGACGGTGTGGCTTCACCCCTCCACTTT	CASSPDGVASPLHF
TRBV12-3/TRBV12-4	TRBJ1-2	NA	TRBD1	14	TGTGCCAGCCGAAACAACAGGGGGAACTATGGCTACACCTTC	CASRNNRGNYGYTF
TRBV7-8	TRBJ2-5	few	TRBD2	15	TGTGCCAGCAGCTTAGAGATCCTAGCGGTGGAGACCCAGTACTTC	CASSLEILAVETQYF
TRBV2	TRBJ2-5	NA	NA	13	TGTGCCAGCCGGGGACGAGCGAGACAGACCCAGTACTTC	CASRGRARQTQYF
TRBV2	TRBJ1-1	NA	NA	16	TGTGCCAGCAAAAGCGGGCCCGGCGGCAGTAGGGCTGAAGCTTTCTTT	CASKSGPGGSRAEAFF
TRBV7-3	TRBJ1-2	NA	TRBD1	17	TGTGCCAGCAGCTTAAGACCCGGGACAGGGGGCAATTATGGCTACACCTTC	CASSLRPGTGGNYGYTF
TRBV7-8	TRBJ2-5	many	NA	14	TGTGCCAGCAGCTTAGGCGGGGGCCGTGAGACCCAGTACTTC	CASSLGGGRETQYF